This TCR beta chain was found in a study of cytomegalovirus exposure and HLA in healthy donors. At the level of the study: The roughly 120 million unique TCR beta sequences, from 150 million to 200 million T cells, were found by an earlier analysis.

All donors participated as healthy donors of bone marrow. The PCR was carried out with 60 Vbeta primers and 13 Jbeta primers. Sequencing was performed with immunoSEQ multiplex PCR; in TCRdb, only in-frame clones are kept and a portion is missing. The sample includes fewer than 100,000 clones, under 80% of them seen just once. Germline values: CDR1 SGHAT, CDR2 FQNNGV. This CDR3 contains 13 residues. V lost 5 bases to trimming and J lost 6 bases, with 14 bases between them. This clone was seen a handful of times. Its antigen is still unknown. Study-level findings and limits: Later analysis associated a missense DCLRE1C variant with TCR beta V- and J-gene trimming. Investigators reported around 150 TCR beta chains as tied to cytomegalovirus.

The genes are TRBV11-2 and TRBJ2-7, with D possibly being TRBD1 (6 bases). The TCR sequence derives from a man between 35 and 55 years old in good health and CMV-seropositive. The material sequenced was PBMCs. CDR3: CASSTNRVSEQYF. Written as DNA, the CDR3 is TGTGCCAGCAGCACGAACAGGGTCAGCGAGCAGTACTTC.